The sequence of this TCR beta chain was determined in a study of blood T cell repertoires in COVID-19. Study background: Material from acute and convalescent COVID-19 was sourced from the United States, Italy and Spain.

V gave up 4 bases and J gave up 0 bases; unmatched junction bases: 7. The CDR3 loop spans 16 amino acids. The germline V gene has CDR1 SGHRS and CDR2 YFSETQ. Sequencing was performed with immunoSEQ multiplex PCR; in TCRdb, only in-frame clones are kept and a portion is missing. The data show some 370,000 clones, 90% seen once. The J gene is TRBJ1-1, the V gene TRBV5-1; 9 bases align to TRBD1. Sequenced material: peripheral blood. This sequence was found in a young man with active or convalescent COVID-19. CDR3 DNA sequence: TGCGCCAGCAGCAAGGGACAGGGACGAATGAACACTGAAGCTTTCTTT. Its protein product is CASSKGQGRMNTEAFF.